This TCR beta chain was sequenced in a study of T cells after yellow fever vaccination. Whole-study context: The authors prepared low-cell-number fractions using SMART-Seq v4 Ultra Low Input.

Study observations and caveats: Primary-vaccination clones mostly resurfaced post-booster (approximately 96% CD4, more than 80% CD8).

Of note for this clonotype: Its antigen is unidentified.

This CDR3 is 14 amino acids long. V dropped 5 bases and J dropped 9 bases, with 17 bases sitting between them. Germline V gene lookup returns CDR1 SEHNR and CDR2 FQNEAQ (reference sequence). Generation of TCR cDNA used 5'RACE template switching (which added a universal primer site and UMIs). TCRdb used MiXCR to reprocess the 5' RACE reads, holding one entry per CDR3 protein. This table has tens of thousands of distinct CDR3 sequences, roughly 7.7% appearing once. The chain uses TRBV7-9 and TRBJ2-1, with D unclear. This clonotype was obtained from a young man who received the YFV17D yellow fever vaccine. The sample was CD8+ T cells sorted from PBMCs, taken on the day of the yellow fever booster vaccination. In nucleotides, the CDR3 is TGTGCCAGCAGCCCCTCCCGTAGTTGGGGTGAGCAGTTCTTC. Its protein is CASSPSRSWGEQFF.